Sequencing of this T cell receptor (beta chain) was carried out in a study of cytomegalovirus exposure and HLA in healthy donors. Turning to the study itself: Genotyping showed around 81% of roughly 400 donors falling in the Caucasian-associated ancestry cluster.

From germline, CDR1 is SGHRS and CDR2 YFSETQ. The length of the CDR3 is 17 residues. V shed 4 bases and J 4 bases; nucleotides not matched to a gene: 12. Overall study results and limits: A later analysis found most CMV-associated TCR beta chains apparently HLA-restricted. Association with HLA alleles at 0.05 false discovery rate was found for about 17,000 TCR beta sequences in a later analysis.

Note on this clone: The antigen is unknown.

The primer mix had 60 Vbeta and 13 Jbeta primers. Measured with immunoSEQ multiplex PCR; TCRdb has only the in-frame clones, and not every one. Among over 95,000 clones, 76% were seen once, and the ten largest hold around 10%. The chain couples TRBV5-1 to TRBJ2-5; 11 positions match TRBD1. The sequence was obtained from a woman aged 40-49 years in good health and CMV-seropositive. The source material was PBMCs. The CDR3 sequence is CASSLPLAGTGGETQYF. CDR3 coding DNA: TGCGCCAGCAGCCTTCCTCTTGCCGGGACAGGGGGAGAGACCCAGTACTTC. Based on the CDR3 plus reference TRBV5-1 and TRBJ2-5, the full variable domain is KAGVTQTPRYLIKTRGQQVTLSCSPISGHRSVSWYQQTPGQGLQFLFEYFSETQRNKGNFPGRFSGRQFSNSRSEMNVSTLELGDSALYLCASSLPLAGTGGETQYFGPGTRLLVL.